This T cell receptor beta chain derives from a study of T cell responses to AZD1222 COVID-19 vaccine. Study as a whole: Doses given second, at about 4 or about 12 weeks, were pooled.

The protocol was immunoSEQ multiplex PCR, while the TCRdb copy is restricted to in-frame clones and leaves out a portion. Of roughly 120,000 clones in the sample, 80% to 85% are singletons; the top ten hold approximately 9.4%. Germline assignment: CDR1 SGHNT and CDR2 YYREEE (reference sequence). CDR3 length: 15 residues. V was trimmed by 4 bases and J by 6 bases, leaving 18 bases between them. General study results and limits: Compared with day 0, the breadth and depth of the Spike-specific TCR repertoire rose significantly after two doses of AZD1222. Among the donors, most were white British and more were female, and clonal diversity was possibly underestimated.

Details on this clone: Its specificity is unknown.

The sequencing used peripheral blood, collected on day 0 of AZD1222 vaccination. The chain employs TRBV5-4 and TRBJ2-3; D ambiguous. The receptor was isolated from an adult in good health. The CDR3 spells CASSAGSARRDTQYF. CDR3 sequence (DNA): TGTGCCAGCAGCGCTGGCAGCGCTCGTCGTGATACGCAGTATTTT.